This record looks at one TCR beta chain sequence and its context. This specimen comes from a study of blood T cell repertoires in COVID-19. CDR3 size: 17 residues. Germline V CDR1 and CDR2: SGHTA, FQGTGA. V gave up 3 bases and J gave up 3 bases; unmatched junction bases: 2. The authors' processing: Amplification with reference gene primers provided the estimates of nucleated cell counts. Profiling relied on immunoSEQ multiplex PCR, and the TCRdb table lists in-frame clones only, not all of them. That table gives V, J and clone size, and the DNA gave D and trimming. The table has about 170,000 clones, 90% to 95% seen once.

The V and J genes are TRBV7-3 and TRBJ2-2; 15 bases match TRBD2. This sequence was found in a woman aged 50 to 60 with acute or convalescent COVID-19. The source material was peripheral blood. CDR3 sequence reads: CASSLGTSGGHTGELFF. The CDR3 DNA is TGTGCCAGCAGCTTGGGGACTAGCGGGGGGCACACCGGGGAGCTGTTTTTT.